This entry lists 25 T cell receptor beta chains sequenced from one sample in a study of long-term antiretroviral therapy in people with HIV. Researchers report immunoSEQ v3.0 was run at survey level. TCRdb keeps only in-frame clones here, not all; method: immunoSEQ multiplex PCR. The repertoire holds 35,000 or so clones, with around 83% as singletons. Here the sequenced sample was unsorted PBMCs, taken 2.8 years before starting antiretroviral therapy. These TCRs come from a woman aged 25 to 39 with HIV.

The table lists this clone with a count of one. The chain joins TRBV18 to TRBJ1-1, with unresolved D. The germline V gene encodes CDR1 KGHSH and CDR2 LQKENI. The V end lost 2 bases, the J end lost 1 base, and 5 bases lay between the germline ends. The CDR3 sequence is 13 residues long. The CDR3 DNA sequence: TGTGCCAGCTCACCAACCCAGAACACTGAAGCTTTCTTT. Residues: CASSPTQNTEAFF.

The chain carries TRBV19 and TRBJ1-6; D is undetermined. V shed 2 bases and J shed 8 bases, with 4 bases lying between them. The CDR3 contains 12 residues. Germline V CDR1 and CDR2: LNHDA, SQIVND (reference sequence). The CDR3 loop reads CASSIQDSPLHF. The CDR3 DNA follows: TGTGCCAGTAGTATACAGGATTCACCCCTCCACTTT. The full variable domain, rest sourced from reference TRBV19 and TRBJ1-6, is DGGITQSPKYLFRKEGQNVTLSCEQNLNHDAMYWYRQDPGQGLRLIYYSQIVNDFQKGDIAEGYSVSREKKESFPLTVTSAQKNPTAFYLCASSIQDSPLHFGNGTRLTVT.

This chain links TRBV19 with TRBJ2-2; 12 bases agree with TRBD2. The CDR3 is made up of 16 amino acids. J lost 3 bases, V lost 4 bases, and 3 bases had no gene match. Germline CDR1 and CDR2: LNHDA and SQIVND (reference sequence). Written as DNA, the CDR3 is TGTGCCAGTAGTACCCTAGCGGGGGGGGACACCGGGGAGCTGTTTTTT. Translation gives CASSTLAGGDTGELFF.

V and J are TRBV5-1 and TRBJ1-6; the D gene is possibly TRBD1 (5 bases). Germline-derived CDR1 and CDR2 are SGHRS and YFSETQ. The CDR3 contains 16 residues. V was pared by 4 bases and J by 6 bases, with 17 bases between. CDR3 sequence reads: CASSSSGTVINSPLHF. CDR3 nucleotide sequence: TGCGCCAGCAGCAGCTCCGGGACGGTTATTAATTCACCCCTCCACTTT.

This sequence joins TRBV28 and TRBJ1-5; a weak D match, TRBD1 (6 bases). This CDR3 has 15 amino acids. The germline V gene encodes CDR1 MDHEN and CDR2 SYDVKM. V lost 4 bases to trimming and J lost 2 bases, with 12 bases between them. The CDR3 reads CASSSGGFGNQPQHF. CDR3 nucleotide sequence: TGTGCCAGCAGTTCGGGGGGCTTTGGCAATCAGCCCCAGCATTTT. The entire variable domain, with the rest obtained from reference TRBV28 and TRBJ1-5, is as follows: DVKVTQSSRYLVKRTGEKVFLECVQDMDHENMFWYRQDPGLGLRLIYFSYDVKMKEKGDIPEGYSVSREKKERFSLILESASTNQTSMYLCASSSGGFGNQPQHFGDGTRLSIL.

This rearrangement joins TRBV5-5 to TRBJ1-1; D is possibly TRBD1 (6 bases). The germline V and J ends were trimmed by 4 bases and 0 bases, with 13 bases remaining between them. Germline CDR1 is SGHKS and CDR2 is YYEKEE (reference sequence). The CDR3 is made up of 15 amino acids. DNA for the CDR3: TGTGCCAGCAGCCCGGGACAACTATTGAACACTGAAGCTTTCTTT. This codes for CASSPGQLLNTEAFF. The entire variable domain, with the rest obtained from reference TRBV5-5 and TRBJ1-1, is as follows: DAGVTQSPTHLIKTRGQQVTLRCSPISGHKSVSWYQQVLGQGPQFIFQYYEKEERGRGNFPDRFSARQFPNYSSELNVNALLLGDSALYLCASSPGQLLNTEAFFGQGTRLTVV.

The gene calls are TRBV28 and TRBJ1-2; no definite D call. There are 13 residues in the CDR3. Between the trimmed V and J ends, which lost 2 bases and 1 base, there was a span of 5 bases. Per the germline V gene, CDR1 is MDHEN and CDR2 is SYDVKM. This chain's CDR3 is CASSLTVNYGYTF. CDR3 nucleotide sequence: TGTGCCAGCAGTTTAACGGTTAACTATGGCTACACCTTC.

The V call is TRBV5-4, the J call TRBJ2-2; possible D gene TRBD2, 6 bases. The V end lost 4 bases, the J end lost 8 bases, and 15 bases lay between the germline ends. The CDR3 is 14 residues long. Germline V gene sequence: CDR1 SGHNT, CDR2 YYREEE (reference sequence). The CDR3 spells CASSIRREAGELFF. CDR3 sequence (DNA): TGTGCCAGCAGCATTCGCAGGGAGGCGGGGGAGCTGTTTTTT.

This chain uses TRBV27 with TRBJ1-2; a weak D match, TRBD1 (5 bases). Germline CDR1 reads MNHEY; CDR2 reads SMNVEV (reference sequence). This CDR3 region has 14 residues. The V and J ends lost 3 bases and 4 bases respectively, with 12 bases between them. The CDR3 bases are TGTGCCAGCAGTTTTCGGCAAGACAGCTATGGCTACACCTTC. Its protein product is CASSFRQDSYGYTF.

The count of this clone is one. The genes are TRBV7-9 and TRBJ2-1; 7 positions match TRBD1. V trimming: 4 bases; J trimming: 4 bases; junction bases outside the gene matches: 7. CDR3 length: 15 amino acids. Germline V CDR1 and CDR2: SEHNR, FQNEAQ (reference sequence). The CDR3 loop reads CASSSTGTVYNEQFF. The CDR3 region has the DNA TGTGCCAGCAGCTCAACCGGGACAGTATACAATGAGCAGTTCTTC.

The chain has TRBV2 and TRBJ2-2, with D possibly matching TRBD1 (5 bases). The V end was cut by 6 bases, the J end by 5 bases, with 22 bases between. Germline assignment: CDR1 SNHLY and CDR2 FYNNEI. This CDR3 has 17 amino acids. DNA for the CDR3: TGTGCCAGCAGGGACGACATGGCAGGGCGAAAGACCGGGGAGCTGTTTTTT. The encoded protein is CASRDDMAGRKTGELFF.

This rearrangement joins TRBV19 to TRBJ2-5; TRBD2 matches 12 bases. This CDR3 has 14 amino acids. The V and J ends lost 9 bases and 0 bases, in that order; junction bases with no gene match: 2. Germline CDR1 and CDR2: LNHDA and SQIVND (reference sequence). The CDR3 loop reads CASGTSGYQETQYF. Here the CDR3 DNA reads TGTGCCAGCGGGACTAGCGGGTACCAAGAGACCCAGTACTTC.

The CDR3 DNA reads as TGTGCCAGCAGCTTATTCTATGAGCAGTTCTTC. Amino acids: CASSLFYEQFF. The V gene is TRBV7-2, the J gene TRBJ2-1; no reliable D call. Trimming took off 2 bases at V and 8 bases at J, with 4 bases between the two ends. Germline assignment: CDR1 SGHTA and CDR2 FQGNSA. This CDR3 has 11 residues.

The J gene is TRBJ2-2, the V gene TRBV2; D may be TRBD2 (5 bases). Trimming removed 5 bases from V and 3 bases from J, with 7 bases in between. CDR1 is SNHLY, CDR2 FYNNEI, per germline. This CDR3 contains 13 residues. CDR3: CASSILDTGELFF. Here the CDR3 DNA reads TGTGCCAGCAGTATACTAGACACCGGGGAGCTGTTTTTT.

The CDR3 here is CASSLSIQNIQYF. CDR3 DNA: TGTGCCAGCAGCCTAAGTATCCAAAACATTCAGTACTTC. The chain carries TRBV6-5 and TRBJ2-4, with D unclear. Trimming cost V 6 bases and J 5 bases, with 11 bases left between them. Germline CDR1 is MNHEY and CDR2 is SVGAGI. This CDR3 comprises 13 residues.

The V call is TRBV6-5, the J call TRBJ1-5; D is ambiguous. CDR3 length equals 15 residues. Between the trimmed V and J ends, which lost 0 bases and 7 bases, there was a span of 13 bases. The germline gives CDR1 MNHEY, CDR2 SVGAGI. As DNA, the CDR3 is TGTGCCAGCAGTTACTCCCCCTCCCAACTCCAGCCCCAGCATTTT. This gives the protein CASSYSPSQLQPQHF.

This chain links TRBV6-5 with TRBJ2-2; D gene uncertain. Germline values: CDR1 MNHEY, CDR2 SVGAGI. The germline V and J ends were trimmed by 2 bases and 5 bases, with 3 bases remaining between them. This CDR3 is 12 amino acids long. CDR3 residues: CASSYPTGELFF. The DNA of the CDR3 is TGTGCCAGCAGTTACCCGACCGGGGAGCTGTTTTTT.

The CDR3 bases are TGCAGCGTTGCTCGATCCACAGGGTCGGAGGCTTTCTTT. The encoded protein is CSVARSTGSEAFF. The chain combines TRBV29-1 with TRBJ1-1; D might be TRBD1 (6 bases). The V gene lost 4 bases and the J gene lost 11 bases, with 20 bases spanning the gap. This CDR3 contains 13 residues. Germline lookup yields CDR1 SQVTM and CDR2 ANQGSEA.

The V and J genes are TRBV19 and TRBJ2-3; D ambiguous. V lost 3 bases, J lost 6 bases, and 13 bases lay in between. Germline V gene sequence: CDR1 LNHDA, CDR2 SQIVND (reference sequence). The CDR3 has 14 residues. The CDR3: CASSMQQGPDTQYF. For the CDR3, the DNA is TGTGCCAGTAGTATGCAACAAGGCCCCGATACGCAGTATTTT. Drawing the rest from reference TRBV19 and TRBJ2-3, the complete variable domain is DGGITQSPKYLFRKEGQNVTLSCEQNLNHDAMYWYRQDPGQGLRLIYYSQIVNDFQKGDIAEGYSVSREKKESFPLTVTSAQKNPTAFYLCASSMQQGPDTQYFGPGTRLTVL.

The V and J genes are TRBV28 and TRBJ2-1; D is undetermined. The CDR3 spans 16 residues. Germline V gene lookup returns CDR1 MDHEN and CDR2 SYDVKM. V lost 1 base, J lost 9 bases, and 19 bases lay in between. In DNA form, the CDR3 reads TGTGCCAGCAGTTTATTCTCACTGAATAGCAAAGGTGAGCAGTTCTTC. Its translation: CASSLFSLNSKGEQFF.

The chain uses TRBV29-1 and TRBJ1-2; no definite D call. CDR1 SQVTM and CDR2 ANQGSEA come from the germline V gene. V shed 0 bases and J shed 2 bases, with 10 bases lying between them. This CDR3 contains 14 residues. In nucleotides, the CDR3 is TGCAGCGTTGAAGAGAAAGGGTCAAACTATGGCTACACCTTC. Encoded protein: CSVEEKGSNYGYTF.

This clone has more than one count but fewer than ten. The chain has TRBV11-2 and TRBJ2-7; D is unclear. With 1 base removed from V and 0 bases from J, the gap between germline ends came to 4 bases. The CDR3 runs 13 residues. From germline, CDR1 is SGHAT and CDR2 FQNNGV. CDR3 nucleotide sequence: TGTGCCAGCAGCTTAGGTCGCTCCTACGAGCAGTACTTC. It encodes CASSLGRSYEQYF.

CDR3 DNA: TGTGCCAGCAGCCCGGGGGGGGATTTGAATACGCAGTATTTT. Translating it yields CASSPGGDLNTQYF. The rearrangement uses TRBV11-3 and TRBJ2-3; TRBD2 matches 8 bases. The CDR3 sequence is 14 residues long. CDR1 SGHNT and CDR2 YENEEA come from the germline V gene. Trimming took 5 bases from V and 7 from J; bases not matched to a gene: 8.

The chain combines TRBV7-9 with TRBJ2-5; D is unclear. The CDR3 is 13 residues long. Germline loops: CDR1 SEHNR, CDR2 FQNEAQ (reference sequence). Trimming took off 4 bases at V and 5 bases at J, with 11 bases between the two ends. CDR3 coding DNA: TGTGCCAGCAGCTCAGACTTCCAGGAGACCCAGTACTTC. Translating gives CASSSDFQETQYF.

V and J are TRBV30 and TRBJ2-7, with 7 bases lining up with TRBD1. The CDR3 is 13 amino acids. Trimming cost V 1 base and J 1 base; bases outside gene matches: 1. Germline V gives CDR1 GTSNPN, CDR2 SVGIG (reference sequence). The CDR3 reads CAWSGGQSYEQYV. The CDR3 DNA reads as TGTGCCTGGAGTGGGGGACAGTCCTACGAGCAGTACGTC.